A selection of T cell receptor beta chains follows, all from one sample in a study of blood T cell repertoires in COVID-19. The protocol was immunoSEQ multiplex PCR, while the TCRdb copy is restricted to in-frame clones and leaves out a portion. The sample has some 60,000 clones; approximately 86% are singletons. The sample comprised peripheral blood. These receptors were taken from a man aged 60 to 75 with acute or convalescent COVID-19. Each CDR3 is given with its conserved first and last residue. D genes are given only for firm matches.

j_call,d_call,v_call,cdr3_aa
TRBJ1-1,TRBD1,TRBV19,CASSPRTGVGTEAFF
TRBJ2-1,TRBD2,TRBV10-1,CASSTSSGSPHEQFF
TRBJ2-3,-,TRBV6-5,CASSSQGDTQYF
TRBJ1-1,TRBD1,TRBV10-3,CAISENPRTGGSVNTEAFF
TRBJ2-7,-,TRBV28,CASSSSWGSYEQYF
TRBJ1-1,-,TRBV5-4,CASSGEGSEAFF
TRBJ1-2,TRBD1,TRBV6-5,CASKVYSGTGTGYTF
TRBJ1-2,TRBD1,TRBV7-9,CASSSGQGMSGYTF
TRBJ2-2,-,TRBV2,CATREKNTGELFF
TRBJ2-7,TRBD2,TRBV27,CASSLEGGRAKEQYF
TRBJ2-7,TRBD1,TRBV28,CASSHDRGGYEQYF
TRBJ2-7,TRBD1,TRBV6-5,CASSYGRGTGIYEQYF
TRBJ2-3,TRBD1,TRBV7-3,CASSLTHTGQGPDTQYF
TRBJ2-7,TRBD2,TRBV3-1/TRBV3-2,CASSQVGAGAHEQYF
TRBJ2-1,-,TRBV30,CAWCPQGFSYNEQFF
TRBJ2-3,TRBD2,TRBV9,CASSAPGGIITDTQYF
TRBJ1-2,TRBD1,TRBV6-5,CASSGPTGGLYGYTF
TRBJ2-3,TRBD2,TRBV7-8,CASSPAGTSGRAGTDTQYF
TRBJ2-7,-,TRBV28,CATPRSYEQYF
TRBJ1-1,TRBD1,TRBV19,CASSTTGEDEAFF
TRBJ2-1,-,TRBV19,CASSGRGVKANEQFF
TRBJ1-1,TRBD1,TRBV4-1,CASSPEGQGRTEAFF
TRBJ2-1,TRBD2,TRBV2,CASTLAGSYNEQFF
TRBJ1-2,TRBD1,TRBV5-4,CASTADRGYGYTF
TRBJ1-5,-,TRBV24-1,CATSDPGTPNQPQHF
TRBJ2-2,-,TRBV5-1,CASSPQDTGELFF
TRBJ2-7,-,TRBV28,CASSIGQLRPYEQYF
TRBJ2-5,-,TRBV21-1,CASSKNSPGRTGTSGRPQETQYF
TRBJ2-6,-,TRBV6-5,CASCFLSLSGANVLTF
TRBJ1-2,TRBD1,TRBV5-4,CASSWDSHNYGYTF
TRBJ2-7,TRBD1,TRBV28,CASSLHRGLEQYF
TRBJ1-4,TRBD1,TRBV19,CASSLRTGLNEKLFF
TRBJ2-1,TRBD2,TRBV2,CASSGLAGGQKQFF
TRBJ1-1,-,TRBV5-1,CASSSPGASEAFF
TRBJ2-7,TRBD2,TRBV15,CATSRGGIHEQYF
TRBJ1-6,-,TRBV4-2,CASSRRGSSYNSPLHF
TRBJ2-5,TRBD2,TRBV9,CASSVGLAGGPETQYF
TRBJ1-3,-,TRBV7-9,CASSLAGGGNTIYF
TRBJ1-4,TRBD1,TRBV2,CASRLETGRGEKLFF
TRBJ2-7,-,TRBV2,CASTLTVIYEQYF
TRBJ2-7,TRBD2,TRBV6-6,CASKMTSGTAYF
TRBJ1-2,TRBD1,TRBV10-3,CAISESNRGIKGYTF
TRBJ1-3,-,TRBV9,CASSVAGVPSSGNTIYF
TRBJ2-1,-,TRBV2,CASRDSSYNEQFF
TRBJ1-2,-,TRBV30,CAWSVAGVISYGYTF
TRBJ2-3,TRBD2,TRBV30,CAGGRENTDTQYF
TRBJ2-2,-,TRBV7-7,CASSLARAGELFF
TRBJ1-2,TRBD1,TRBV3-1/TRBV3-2,CASSHRGLGGYTF